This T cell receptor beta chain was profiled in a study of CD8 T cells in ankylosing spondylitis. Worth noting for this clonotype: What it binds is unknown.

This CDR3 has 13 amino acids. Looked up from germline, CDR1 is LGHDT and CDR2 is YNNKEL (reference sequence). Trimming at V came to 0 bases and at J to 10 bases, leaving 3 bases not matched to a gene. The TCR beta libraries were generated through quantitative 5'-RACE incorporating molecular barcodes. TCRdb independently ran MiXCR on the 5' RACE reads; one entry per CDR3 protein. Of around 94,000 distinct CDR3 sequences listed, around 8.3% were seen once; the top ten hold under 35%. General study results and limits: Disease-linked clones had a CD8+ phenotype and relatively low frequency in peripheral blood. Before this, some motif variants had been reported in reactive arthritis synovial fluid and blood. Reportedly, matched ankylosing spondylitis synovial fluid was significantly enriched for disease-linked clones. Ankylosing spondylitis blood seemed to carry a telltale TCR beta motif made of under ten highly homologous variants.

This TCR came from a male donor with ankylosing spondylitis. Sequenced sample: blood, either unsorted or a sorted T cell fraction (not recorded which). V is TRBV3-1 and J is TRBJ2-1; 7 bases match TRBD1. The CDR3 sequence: CASSQETGREQFF. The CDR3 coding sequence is TGTGCCAGCAGCCAAGAGACAGGGCGGGAGCAGTTCTTC.